Described below is a single T cell receptor beta chain sequence and its context. It lacks a known antigen. No base qualities exist here, and no much larger clone lies one base off it. The data belong to a study of blood T cell repertoires in COVID-19 (dated by TCRdb to the early 2020s). General notes on the study: Recovered participants in ImmuneRACE Cohort 3 were defined by two consecutive negative NP/OP PCR tests, clearance by a healthcare professional, or resolution of symptoms. The prospective study material was composed of cDNA or gDNA derived from T cells, B-cell-depleted T cells, or PBMCs. Samples covering the acute and convalescent phases of COVID-19 were provided by collaborators in the United States, Italy and Spain. Where available, HLA class I and class II types were obtained from metadata supplied by the sample provider rather than from assay-based typing. Sample metadata almost always included a de-identified subject ID, COVID-19 status, age in years and sex. A freely available public database, intended as a resource for researchers studying the immune response to SARS-CoV-2, is where the repertoires were released. Samples came from the ongoing ImmuneRACE study (first 160 participants) plus 1,254 subjects from 6 global collaborators. Deeply sampled blood TCRbeta repertoires from subjects exposed to, actively infected with, or recovered from COVID-19 were included in the dataset. The investigation overall reported the following: The amount of clinical and demographic metadata varied by source and participant and was provided uncurated.

TCRbeta CDR3 regions were amplified from genomic DNA using the immunoSEQ Assay, a bias-controlled multiplex PCR. In the paper's pipeline: The number of nucleated cells in each sample was estimated from the amplification of reference gene primers within the assay. Sequence reads were collapsed and filtered to measure the absolute abundance of every unique TCRbeta CDR3 rearrangement. For each sample, productive Simpson clonality was calculated as the square root of Simpson's diversity index across productive rearrangements. Sourced from immuneACCESS, this table was stored by TCRdb with only in-frame sequences that have V and J called. A share of the clones is absent; for the studies checked, an unresolved V gene accounts for under half, and the remainder has no known explanation. The D gene and trimming were derived from the DNA, and the V and J assignments and clone size from that table. Counted in this sample were under 300,000 clones; 70% to 90% of them appeared once. The ten largest clones add up to under 2.5% of the sample.

V is clipped by 0 bases and J by 2 bases, and the sequence between their germline boundaries is 9 bases long. According to the germline V gene (reference sequence), CDR1 reads SEHNR and CDR2 reads FQNEAQ. Its CDR3 holds 15 amino acids, cysteine through phenylalanine. Only the CDR3 region is kept as DNA, spanning 45 bases read in frame from base 1. Participants in the prospective study were enrolled through a virtual design, were aged roughly 18 to 100 years, and lived in 20 to 30 United States geographic areas. Cohort assignment in the prospective study relied on participant-reported clinical history from a screening survey and a study questionnaire. In the prospective study, mobile phlebotomists collected whole blood, serum and a nasopharyngeal or oropharyngeal swab from each participant. Participants in the prospective study had the option to provide additional blood draws and questionnaires over an approximately 2-month period. Before DNA extraction, blood samples from the prospective study were shipped at room temperature or frozen.

The sequenced sample was PBMCs or T cells enriched from blood (not recorded which). The chain employs TRBV7-9 and TRBJ2-3, with no confident D gene call. This sequence originates from a woman in her fifties or sixties in a cohort exposed to, infected with or recovered from COVID-19 (not recorded which). Here the CDR3 is given as CASSLAGQVTDTQYF. The DNA reads TGTGCCAGCAGCTTAGCGGGCCAGGTCACAGATACGCAGTATTTT.